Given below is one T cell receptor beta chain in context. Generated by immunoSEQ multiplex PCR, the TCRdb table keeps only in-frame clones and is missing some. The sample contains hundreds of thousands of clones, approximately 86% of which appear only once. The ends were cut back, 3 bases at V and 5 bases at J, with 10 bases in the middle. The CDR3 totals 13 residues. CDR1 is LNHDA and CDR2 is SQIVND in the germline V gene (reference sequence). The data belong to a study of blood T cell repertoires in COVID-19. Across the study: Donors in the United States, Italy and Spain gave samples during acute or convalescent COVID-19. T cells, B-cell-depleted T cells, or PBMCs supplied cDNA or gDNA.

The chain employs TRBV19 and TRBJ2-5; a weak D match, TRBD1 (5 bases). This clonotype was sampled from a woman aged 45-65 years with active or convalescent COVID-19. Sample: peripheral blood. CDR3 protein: CASSIQGPETQYF. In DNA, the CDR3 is TGTGCCAGTAGTATTCAGGGTCCGGAGACCCAGTACTTC.